These 32 T cell receptor beta chains came from one sample sequenced in a study of T cell responses to AZD1222 COVID-19 vaccine. Generated by immunoSEQ multiplex PCR, the TCRdb table keeps only in-frame clones and is missing some. The sample includes approximately 110,000 clones, 88% of them seen just once. The sequencing used peripheral blood, collected on day 0 of AZD1222 vaccination. The receptors derive from an adult in good health.

The chain uses TRBV7-6 and TRBJ2-3; 7 positions agree with TRBD1. The CDR3 covers 15 residues. From germline, CDR1 is SGHVS and CDR2 FNYEAQ. V dropped 5 bases and J dropped 1; count of bases not matched to a gene: 6. CDR3: CASSQNRGRTDTQYF. CDR3 nucleotide sequence: TGTGCCAGCAGCCAAAACAGGGGCCGCACAGATACGCAGTATTTT. The full variable domain, its missing parts supplied by reference TRBV7-6 and TRBJ2-3, is GAGVSQSPRYKVTKRGQDVALRCDPISGHVSLYWYRQALGQGPEFLTYFNYEAQQDKSGLPNDRFSAERPEGSISTLTIQRTEQRDSAMYRCASSQNRGRTDTQYFGPGTRLTVL.

The rearrangement links TRBV3-1 (or the pseudogene TRBV3-2) to TRBJ1-5; 10 bases are a match to TRBD1. Trimming at V came to 4 bases and at J to 7 bases, leaving 1 base not matched to a gene. This CDR3 is 13 amino acids long. Per the germline V gene, CDR1 is LGHDT and CDR2 is YNNKEL (reference sequence). This chain's CDR3 is CASSPGQGQPQHF. For the CDR3, the DNA is TGTGCCAGCAGCCCGGGACAGGGGCAGCCCCAGCATTTT.

The V and J genes are TRBV19 and TRBJ1-4; D not resolved. V dropped 7 bases and J dropped 0 bases, with 12 bases sitting between them. Germline V gene data show CDR1 as LNHDA and CDR2 as SQIVND (reference sequence). The CDR3 loop spans 15 amino acids. In nucleotides, the CDR3 is TGTGCCAGTACGAGTGGGGATGCAACTAATGAAAAACTGTTTTTT. Residues: CASTSGDATNEKLFF.

V usage is TRBV6-5 and J usage is TRBJ2-7, with TRBD1 matching over 7 bases. The CDR3 is 14 residues long. Germline CDR1 and CDR2: MNHEY and SVGAGI. V gave up 8 bases and J gave up 0 bases; unmatched junction bases: 7. The CDR3 sequence: CASQRDRDSYEQYF. The CDR3 nucleotides are TGTGCCAGCCAACGGGACAGAGACTCCTACGAGCAGTACTTC.

The chain employs TRBV27 and TRBJ2-3; D perhaps matches TRBD1 (6 bases). The germline V gene encodes CDR1 MNHEY and CDR2 SMNVEV (reference sequence). Trimming stripped 1 base from V and 4 bases from J, with 15 bases between. The CDR3 is 16 residues long. The CDR3 DNA is TGTGCCAGCAGTTTATATGCAGGGGTAGGCCCAGATACGCAGTATTTT. Residues: CASSLYAGVGPDTQYF.

The V gene is TRBV18, the J gene TRBJ1-2; D is perhaps TRBD1 (5 bases). Trimming left V 3 bases short and J 6 bases short, with 17 bases between. The CDR3 consists of 15 residues. Germline CDR1 and CDR2: KGHSH and LQKENI. The CDR3 DNA follows: TGTGCCAGCTCACCTCGGGGCAGGGACGGCGATGGCTACACCTTC. This codes for CASSPRGRDGDGYTF.

The chain recombines TRBV5-1 with TRBJ2-1; 8 nucleotides align to TRBD2. Germline V CDR1 and CDR2: SGHRS, YFSETQ. V dropped 3 bases and J dropped 3; count of bases not matched to a gene: 8. This CDR3 is 16 amino acids long. The CDR3 DNA is TGCGCCAGCAGCTGGGAGATCGGGAGGGACTACAATGAGCAGTTCTTC. Protein sequence: CASSWEIGRDYNEQFF.

This clone showed up just once. The chain uses TRBV27 and TRBJ1-2; 7 nucleotides agree with TRBD1. V was pared by 5 bases and J by 8 bases, with 8 bases of the junction left unmatched. The CDR3 covers 13 residues. Germline V lookup: CDR1 MNHEY, CDR2 SMNVEV (reference sequence). CDR3 DNA: TGTGCCAGCAGTACAGGGGCCGGGGGGGGCTACACCTTC. Encoded protein: CASSTGAGGGYTF.

The chain couples TRBV6-1 to TRBJ2-2, with D possibly TRBD2 on 7 matching bases. Between the trimmed V and J ends, which lost 3 bases and 9 bases, there was a span of 14 bases. This CDR3 comprises 14 residues. Germline V gives CDR1 MNHNS, CDR2 SASEGT. CDR3 protein: CASSERGLPRELFF. The CDR3 DNA reads TGTGCCAGCAGTGAGCGGGGGCTCCCAAGGGAGCTGTTTTTT.

This clone was recorded a few times. As DNA, the CDR3 is TGTGCCTGGAGTCGTCTCGGGGCCTCCTACAATGAGCAGTTCTTC. Protein sequence: CAWSRLGASYNEQFF. V usage is TRBV30 and J usage is TRBJ2-1; D tentatively fits TRBD1 or TRBD2 (5 bases each). This CDR3 is 15 amino acids long. Germline V gene lookup returns CDR1 GTSNPN and CDR2 SVGIG (reference sequence). Trimming took off 2 bases at V and 0 bases at J, with 11 bases between the two ends.

This clone was recorded once. This chain uses TRBV6-1 with TRBJ2-3, with 11 bases matching TRBD2. J was trimmed by 4 bases and V by 0 bases; bases with no gene match: 3. This CDR3 has 16 amino acids. Per the germline V gene, CDR1 is MNHNS and CDR2 is SASEGT. The chain's CDR3 is CASSEASGRASDTQYF. The CDR3 DNA follows: TGTGCCAGCAGTGAAGCTAGCGGGAGGGCCTCAGATACGCAGTATTTT.

The rearrangement joins TRBV27 to TRBJ1-5; possible D gene TRBD1, 6 bases. The V and J ends lost 3 bases and 6 bases respectively, with 12 bases between them. Germline CDR1 reads MNHEY; CDR2 reads SMNVEV (reference sequence). This CDR3 is 14 amino acids long. The CDR3 DNA is TGTGCCAGCAGTTTTAGGGGGAACAGTCAGCCCCAGCATTTT. This sequence encodes CASSFRGNSQPQHF.

The V and J genes are TRBV11-2 and TRBJ1-4, with D unclear. CDR1 is SGHAT, CDR2 FQNNGV, per germline. V was cut by 4 bases and J by 5 bases, with 14 bases left in between. This CDR3 is built from 15 residues. The CDR3 here is CASSSQIGRNEKLFF. CDR3 in DNA: TGTGCCAGCAGCTCGCAGATCGGGAGGAATGAAAAACTGTTTTTT.

The chain combines TRBV10-3 with TRBJ1-1, with D possibly being TRBD1 (5 bases). There are 17 residues in the CDR3. Germline-derived CDR1 and CDR2 are ENHRY and SYGVKD. V lost 4 bases to trimming and J lost 0 bases, with 18 bases between them. CDR3: CAISAGQGQEMNTEAFF. The CDR3 nucleotides are TGTGCCATCAGTGCCGGCCAGGGCCAAGAGATGAACACTGAAGCTTTCTTT.

V usage is TRBV28 and J usage is TRBJ1-6, with a tentative D call TRBD1 (6 bases). The germline V gene has CDR1 MDHEN and CDR2 SYDVKM. The CDR3 consists of 16 residues. V was trimmed by 5 bases and J by 0 bases, leaving 11 bases between them. CDR3 protein: CASSPTGSSYNSPLHF. CDR3 coding DNA: TGTGCCAGCAGTCCAACAGGGAGCTCCTATAATTCACCCCTCCACTTT. The full variable domain, in which reference TRBV28 and TRBJ1-6 provide the parts outside the CDR3, is DVKVTQSSRYLVKRTGEKVFLECVQDMDHENMFWYRQDPGLGLRLIYFSYDVKMKEKGDIPEGYSVSREKKERFSLILESASTNQTSMYLCASSPTGSSYNSPLHFGNGTRLTVT.

The chain combines TRBV7-9 with TRBJ1-1, with 8 bases aligning to TRBD1. Losses at the gene ends were 0 bases for V and 0 bases for J; bases not matched to a gene: 9. Germline V lookup: CDR1 SEHNR, CDR2 FQNEAQ (reference sequence). This CDR3 has 18 residues. The CDR3 spells CASSLAGRDRRLNTEAFF. CDR3 sequence (DNA): TGTGCCAGCAGCTTAGCAGGGAGGGACAGGAGATTGAACACTGAAGCTTTCTTT.

This clone has a single count. The chain carries TRBV7-8 and TRBJ2-4, with D possibly matching TRBD2 (5 bases). The V and J ends lost 2 bases and 2 bases respectively, with 16 bases between them. The length of the CDR3 is 17 residues. Germline assignment: CDR1 SGHVS and CDR2 FQNEAQ. The CDR3: CASSLFQMTGSKNIQYF. CDR3 DNA sequence: TGTGCCAGCAGCTTATTTCAGATGACGGGATCCAAAAACATTCAGTACTTC.

CDR3 sequence (DNA): TGTGCCAGCAGTTACGAGGGGCTCTCGGAGACCCAGTACTTC. This gives the protein CASSYEGLSETQYF. V and J are TRBV6-5 and TRBJ2-5, with D perhaps TRBD1 or TRBD2 (5 bases each). Per the germline V gene, CDR1 is MNHEY and CDR2 is SVGAGI. V lost 2 bases, J lost 5 bases, and 12 bases lay in between. CDR3 length: 14 amino acids.

The J gene is TRBJ1-1, the V gene TRBV5-1; D remains unclear. CDR1 is SGHRS, CDR2 YFSETQ, per germline. CDR3 length equals 14 residues. V lost 2 bases to trimming and J lost 1 base, with 9 bases between them. DNA for the CDR3: TGCGCCAGCAGCTTCCTCGGACGGAACACTGAAGCTTTCTTT. Translating it yields CASSFLGRNTEAFF.

The chain employs TRBV10-3 and TRBJ2-3, with 11 bases aligning to TRBD1. Germline assignment: CDR1 ENHRY and CDR2 SYGVKD. This CDR3 contains 17 residues. The V segment lost 5 bases and the J segment 6 bases; nucleotides outside the gene matches: 13. CDR3 nucleotide sequence: TGTGCCATCAGTTATATCACCGCCGGGACAGGGGGTGATACGCAGTATTTT. Protein product: CAISYITAGTGGDTQYF.

The chain carries TRBV24-1 and TRBJ2-5; TRBD2 agrees at 14 bases. V shed 3 bases, J shed 6 bases, and the junction held 5 bases outside the gene matches. The CDR3 has 16 residues. Germline values: CDR1 KGHDR, CDR2 SFDVKD. CDR3 DNA sequence: TGTGCCACCAGTGATCGGACTAGCGGGGGGCTACAGACCCAGTACTTC. Translation gives CATSDRTSGGLQTQYF.

The chain links TRBV30 to TRBJ1-1; 8 bases are shared with TRBD1. Unmatched junction bases numbered 5, after V lost 1 base and J lost 4 bases. The V gene's germline CDR1 is GTSNPN and CDR2 SVGIG (reference sequence). The CDR3 totals 14 residues. The CDR3 protein is CAWSGVTGGTEAFF. In DNA, the CDR3 is TGTGCCTGGAGTGGGGTAACAGGGGGCACTGAAGCTTTCTTT.

The chain has TRBV7-2 and TRBJ2-1; D could derive from TRBD1 or TRBD2 (5 bases each). The germline V and J ends were trimmed by 6 bases and 1 base, with 10 bases remaining between them. The CDR3 sequence is 14 residues long. Germline CDR1 and CDR2: SGHTA and FQGNSA. The CDR3 region is CASSVWGSYNEQFF. CDR3 sequence (DNA): TGTGCCAGCAGTGTGTGGGGGTCCTACAATGAGCAGTTCTTC.

This sequence joins TRBV7-8 and TRBJ1-3; D may be TRBD1 (5 bases). Germline V lookup: CDR1 SGHVS, CDR2 FQNEAQ. Trimming removed 4 bases at V and 0 bases at J, with 16 bases between. The CDR3 has 17 amino acids. CDR3 nucleotide sequence: TGTGCCAGCAGCTCCGGGGCGACGAAAAACTCTGGAAACACCATATATTTT. It encodes CASSSGATKNSGNTIYF.

The chain joins TRBV3-1 (or the pseudogene TRBV3-2) to TRBJ1-6, with 12 bases identical to TRBD1. There are 17 residues in the CDR3. V lost 4 bases, J lost 6 bases, and 7 bases stayed unmatched. Germline lookup yields CDR1 LGHDT and CDR2 YNNKEL (reference sequence). The CDR3 region is CASSPGTGGAGNSPLHF. The CDR3 bases are TGTGCCAGCAGCCCAGGGACAGGGGGCGCCGGTAATTCACCCCTCCACTTT.

The chain is built from TRBV13 and TRBJ1-5, with no clear D. V lost 0 bases, J lost 1 base, and 4 bases lay in between. The germline CDR1 and CDR2 sequences are PRHDT and FYEKMQ (reference sequence). The CDR3 runs 14 residues. CDR3 loop: CASSLGRSNQPQHF. CDR3 nucleotide sequence: TGTGCCAGCAGCTTAGGCCGGAGCAATCAGCCCCAGCATTTT.

The V gene is TRBV28, the J gene TRBJ2-7; D possibly uses TRBD1 or TRBD2 (7 bases each). This CDR3 comprises 13 residues. Germline CDR1 reads MDHEN; CDR2 reads SYDVKM. The CDR3 bases are TGTGGTTCAGGGGGGGTACCTTTTTACGAGCAGTACTTC. This translates into CGSGGVPFYEQYF.

In its sample, this clone was seen once. This rearrangement joins TRBV10-3 to TRBJ2-2, with 9 nucleotides matching TRBD1. Germline V gives CDR1 ENHRY, CDR2 SYGVKD. After removal of 2 bases from V and 2 bases from J, the junction contained 6 bases not matched to a gene. The CDR3 consists of 17 residues. For the CDR3, the DNA is TGTGCCATCAGTGAGGCAGGACAGGGGATTAACACCGGGGAGCTGTTTTTT. As protein: CAISEAGQGINTGELFF.

The V and J genes are TRBV25-1 and TRBJ2-2; D may be TRBD1 (5 bases). The V and J ends lost 3 bases and 3 bases respectively, with 5 bases between them. The CDR3 loop spans 13 amino acids. Germline CDR1 reads MGHDK; CDR2 reads SYGVNS. The CDR3 is CASSDRDTGELFF. The DNA of the CDR3 is TGTGCCAGCAGTGACAGGGACACCGGGGAGCTGTTTTTT.

The J gene is TRBJ1-4, the V gene TRBV19; D gene unclear. Per the germline V gene, CDR1 is LNHDA and CDR2 is SQIVND (reference sequence). V gave up 4 bases and J gave up 5 bases, with 14 bases separating them. The CDR3 covers 15 residues. The CDR3 is CASSSTWNMNEKLFF. The CDR3 DNA follows: TGTGCCAGTAGTAGCACGTGGAATATGAATGAAAAACTGTTTTTT.

The chain has TRBV6-5 and TRBJ1-2; D perhaps matches TRBD1 (6 bases). The length of the CDR3 is 13 residues. V gave up 5 bases and J gave up 8 bases, with 15 bases separating them. Germline CDR1 reads MNHEY; CDR2 reads SVGAGI. In nucleotides, the CDR3 is TGTGCCAGCAGTCGGGAGGGGGTTTCGGGCTACACCTTC. Its translation: CASSREGVSGYTF.

CDR3 DNA sequence: TGCGCCAGCAGCTTGTTGGACAAGCCGCCCACAGATACGCAGTATTTT. Amino acid sequence: CASSLLDKPPTDTQYF. This chain joins TRBV5-1 and TRBJ2-3; the D gene is possibly TRBD1 (5 bases). CDR1 is SGHRS, CDR2 YFSETQ, per germline. The CDR3 extends over 16 amino acids. V was clipped by 1 base and J by 2 bases, with 14 bases between them. Complete variable domain (other parts from reference TRBV5-1 and TRBJ2-3): KAGVTQTPRYLIKTRGQQVTLSCSPISGHRSVSWYQQTPGQGLQFLFEYFSETQRNKGNFPGRFSGRQFSNSRSEMNVSTLELGDSALYLCASSLLDKPPTDTQYFGPGTRLTVL.